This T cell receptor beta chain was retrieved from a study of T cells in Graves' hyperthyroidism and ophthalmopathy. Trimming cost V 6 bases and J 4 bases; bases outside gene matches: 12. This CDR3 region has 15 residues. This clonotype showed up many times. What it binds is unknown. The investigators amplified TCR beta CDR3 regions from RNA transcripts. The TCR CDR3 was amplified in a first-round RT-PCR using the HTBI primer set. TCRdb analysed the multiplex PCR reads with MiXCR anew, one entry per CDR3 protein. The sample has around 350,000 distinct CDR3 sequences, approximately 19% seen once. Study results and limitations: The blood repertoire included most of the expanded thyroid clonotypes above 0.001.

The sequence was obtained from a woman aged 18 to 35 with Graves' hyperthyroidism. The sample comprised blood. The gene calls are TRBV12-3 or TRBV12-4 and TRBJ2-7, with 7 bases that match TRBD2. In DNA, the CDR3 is TGTGCCAGCAGGGCCGGGAGGAGAGCGGCGTACGAGCAGTACTTC. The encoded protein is CASRAGRRAAYEQYF.